This section outlines one TCR beta chain sequence together with its context. Its antigen is unidentified. The sample belongs to a study of T cell responses to AZD1222 COVID-19 vaccine. General study results and limits: Only a handful of people who got AZD1222 tested seropositive at baseline. Spike as a whole was targeted by vaccine-associated CD4 TCRs, dominant at 160-218 and 743-854. Compared with day 0, the breadth and depth of the Spike-specific TCR repertoire rose significantly after two doses of AZD1222.

Clones were read by immunoSEQ multiplex PCR, and TCRdb kept only the in-frame ones, dropping some. The data show tens of thousands of clones, approximately 89% seen once. Between the trimmed V and J ends, which lost 5 bases and 1 base, there was a span of 11 bases. CDR3 length: 14 amino acids. Germline V gene data show CDR1 as MDHEN and CDR2 as SYDVKM. The V call is TRBV28, the J call TRBJ1-1; D not resolved. Sequencing was performed on peripheral blood, taken on day 0 of AZD1222 vaccination. This receptor was identified in an adult in good health. The CDR3 region is CASSVQVRNTEAFF. CDR3 nucleotides: TGTGCCAGCAGTGTTCAGGTCAGGAACACTGAAGCTTTCTTT.